The 26 T cell receptor beta chains in this list originate from one sample, sequenced in a study of blood T cells in healthy people across ages. Alongside a J-beta primer mix, a sample-barcoded 5' primer served in a second PCR lasting 7 to 11 cycles. TCRdb redid the calling of the 5' RACE reads with MiXCR, one entry per CDR3 protein. The data contain approximately 960,000 distinct CDR3 sequences, roughly 29% of them singletons. These data are also associated with another study on T cells of mothers and their children.

Sequenced input: blood. These receptors all stem from a woman between 40 and 55 years old in good health.

A word on this clonotype: A much larger clone sits a single nucleotide away, making a read error possible. The chain recombines TRBV6-5 with TRBJ1-2, with 9 bases identical to TRBD1. The germline V gene encodes CDR1 MNHEY and CDR2 SVGAGI. The CDR3 loop spans 14 amino acids. The CDR3 coding sequence is TGTGCCGGCAGTTACGAATGGGGACAGGGAAGCTACACCTTC. Translation: CAGSYEWGQGSYTF.

This clonotype was counted many times. The chain couples TRBV5-6 to TRBJ2-1, with 10 positions matching TRBD2. The germline CDR1 and CDR2 sequences are SGHDT and YYEEEE. The CDR3 is 15 amino acids. V was clipped by 2 bases and J by 4 bases; unmatched bases: 3. CDR3 sequence reads: CASSFERGGYNEQFF. In nucleotides, the CDR3 is TGTGCCAGCAGCTTTGAGCGGGGGGGTTACAATGAGCAGTTCTTC.

This clonotype was observed a few times. V gene TRBV7-9 combines with J gene TRBJ2-4; 8 bases agree with TRBD1. Germline V CDR1 and CDR2: SEHNR, FQNEAQ (reference sequence). Trimming cost V 5 bases and J 13 bases; bases outside gene matches: 16. The CDR3 spans 15 residues. The CDR3 region has the DNA TGTGCCAGCAGCGGACAGGGATACCCATACAATGAGCAGTACTTC. It yields the protein CASSGQGYPYNEQYF. Full variable domain (missing parts from reference TRBV7-9 and TRBJ2-4): DTGVSQNPRHKITKRGQNVTFRCDPISEHNRLYWYRQTLGQGPEFLTYFQNEAQLEKSRLLSDRFSAERPKGSFSTLEIQRTEQGDSAMYLCASSGQGYPYNEQYFGAGTRLSVL.

The sample holds a few counts of this clonotype. The CDR3 protein is CASSPRQGGVFGTDTQYF. CDR3 nucleotides: TGTGCCAGCAGCCCGCGTCAGGGCGGGGTCTTTGGCACAGATACGCAGTATTTT. V is TRBV9 and J is TRBJ2-3; D may be TRBD2 (6 bases). The CDR3 totals 18 residues. The germline V and J ends were trimmed by 4 bases and 1 base, with 22 bases remaining between them. The germline CDR1 and CDR2 sequences are SGDLS and YYNGEE.

This clonotype has at least ten counts. The gene calls are TRBV7-8 and TRBJ2-1, with TRBD2 identical over 9 bases. Germline trimming cut 5 bases from V and 8 bases from J; bases unmatched to any gene: 13. The CDR3 has 16 amino acids. Germline CDR1 SGHVS, CDR2 FQNEAQ. CDR3 in amino acids: CASSAIAGDRWDEQFF. CDR3 DNA sequence: TGTGCCAGCAGCGCTATAGCGGGGGACCGTTGGGATGAGCAGTTCTTC. Full variable domain (outside the CDR3, taken from reference TRBV7-8 and TRBJ2-1): GAGVSQSPRYKVAKRGQDVALRCDPISGHVSLFWYQQALGQGPEFLTYFQNEAQLDKSGLPSDRFFAERPEGSVSTLKIQRTQQEDSAVYLCASSAIAGDRWDEQFFGPGTRLTVL.

This chain uses TRBV14 with TRBJ2-7; the D call may be TRBD1 or TRBD2 (6 bases each). CDR1 SGHDN and CDR2 FVKESK come from the germline V gene. V lost 1 base, J lost 3 bases, and 13 bases lay in between. The length of the CDR3 is 15 residues. DNA for the CDR3: TGTGCCAGCAGCCAAGCCCCCGGGGGCCTCTACGAGCAGTACTTC. It is translated as CASSQAPGGLYEQYF. Based on the CDR3 plus reference TRBV14 and TRBJ2-7, the full variable domain is EAGVTQFPSHSVIEKGQTVTLRCDPISGHDNLYWYRRVMGKEIKFLLHFVKESKQDESGMPNNRFLAERTGGTYSTLKVQPAELEDSGVYFCASSQAPGGLYEQYFGPGTRLTVT.

This clonotype was found a few times. The chain combines TRBV4-3 with TRBJ2-2; D is unresolved. Germline loops: CDR1 LGHNA, CDR2 YSLEER. The CDR3 sequence is 15 residues long. The ends were cut back, 0 bases at V and 7 bases at J, with 12 bases in the middle. CDR3 DNA: TGCGCCAGCAGCCAAGAGATGTGGGGTTTCGGGGAGCTGTTTTTT. It yields the protein CASSQEMWGFGELFF.

This clonotype was found once. Here the CDR3 omits its conserved ending phenylalanine or tryptophan, so a read error is the likely source. This sequence joins TRBV12-3 or TRBV12-4 and TRBJ1-2, with D unresolved. Trimming shortened V by 5 bases and J by 5 bases, and 15 bases separated the two germline ends. The CDR3 sequence is 14 residues long. CDR3 amino acids: CASSGRTGPYGYTC. CDR3 bases: TGTGCCAGCAGTGGTAGAACGGGCCCTTATGGCTACACCTGC.

In this sample, this clonotype turned up many times. The chain combines TRBV7-6 with TRBJ2-5; a weak D match, TRBD2 (6 bases). Germline V CDR1 and CDR2: SGHVS, FNYEAQ. V lost 5 bases and J lost 0, with 13 bases in between. The CDR3 totals 15 residues. The CDR3 is CASSQSRRDQETQYF. CDR3 in DNA: TGTGCCAGCAGCCAATCCAGGAGGGACCAAGAGACCCAGTACTTC. Full variable domain (rest looked up from reference TRBV7-6 and TRBJ2-5): GAGVSQSPRYKVTKRGQDVALRCDPISGHVSLYWYRQALGQGPEFLTYFNYEAQQDKSGLPNDRFSAERPEGSISTLTIQRTEQRDSAMYRCASSQSRRDQETQYFGPGTRLLVL.

This clonotype came up once. This sequence joins TRBV28 and TRBJ2-7; 9 bases fit TRBD1. Germline V CDR1 and CDR2: MDHEN, SYDVKM. The CDR3 covers 15 residues. V was clipped by 7 bases and J by 0 bases; unmatched bases: 7. The CDR3 DNA reads TGTGCCAGCAATACAGGGGGCCTGAGCTCCTACGAGCAGTACTTC. As protein: CASNTGGLSSYEQYF.

The V call is TRBV6-5, the J call TRBJ1-2, with no clear D. Germline assignment: CDR1 MNHEY and CDR2 SVGAGI. V lost 4 bases, J lost 8 bases, and 11 bases lay in between. The CDR3 contains 12 residues. CDR3 protein: CASSSPSSGYTF. CDR3 nucleotides: TGTGCCAGCAGTTCCCCTTCTTCCGGCTACACCTTC.

This chain connects TRBV20-1 to TRBJ1-2; tentative D call: TRBD1 (5 bases). The CDR3 covers 15 residues. Germline loops: CDR1 DFQATT, CDR2 SNEGSKA (reference sequence). The V end was cut by 3 bases, the J end by 0 bases, with 14 bases between. CDR3 DNA sequence: TGCAGTGCTAGGGGCGGCTTGACAGCTAACTATGGCTACACCTTC. It yields the protein CSARGGLTANYGYTF.

This clonotype was detected a few times. The chain has TRBV9 and TRBJ1-2, with D uncertain. Germline CDR1 reads SGDLS; CDR2 reads YYNGEE. Trimming pared 6 bases from V and 3 bases from J, leaving 12 bases between. The CDR3 has 13 residues. CDR3: CASTVGSDYGYTF. The DNA of the CDR3 is TGTGCCAGCACCGTGGGGTCGGACTATGGCTACACCTTC.

This clonotype came up a few times. CDR3 loop: CASSHPGREQYF. CDR3 bases: TGTGCCAGCAGTCACCCAGGGCGGGAGCAGTACTTC. The rearrangement joins TRBV27 to TRBJ2-7; D is perhaps TRBD1 (5 bases). The CDR3 length is 12 residues. V gave up 5 bases and J gave up 7 bases, with 12 bases separating them. CDR1 and CDR2 from the germline V gene are MNHEY and SMNVEV (reference sequence).

In regard to this clonotype: This may come from a read error, since a much larger clone is one base off. The chain links TRBV29-1 to TRBJ2-4; D is possibly TRBD1 (7 bases). This CDR3 comprises 12 residues. V was cut by 6 bases and J by 13 bases, with 19 bases left in between. Germline V gene lookup returns CDR1 SQVTM and CDR2 ANQGSEA. The CDR3 nucleotides read TGCAGCGTAAGACAGGGAGGCGATGAGCAGTACTTC. It translates to CSVRQGGDEQYF.

This chain uses TRBV5-1 with TRBJ2-1; D remains unclear. V lost 1 base, J lost 2 bases, and 7 bases lay in between. Germline CDR1 reads SGHRS; CDR2 reads YFSETQ. This CDR3 has 14 amino acids. This CDR3 reads CASSLMGTYNEQFF. The CDR3 DNA reads TGCGCCAGCAGCTTGATGGGCACCTACAATGAGCAGTTCTTC.

This clonotype was detected only a few times. The rearrangement joins TRBV12-3 or TRBV12-4 to TRBJ2-2; a possible D gene is TRBD1 (6 bases). The ends were cut back, 7 bases at V and 0 bases at J, with 12 bases in the middle. The CDR3 sequence is 15 residues long. CDR3 in amino acids: CASNPQGPNTGELFF. Written as DNA, the CDR3 is TGTGCCAGCAATCCCCAGGGGCCGAACACCGGGGAGCTGTTTTTT.

The genes are TRBV5-8 and TRBJ2-5, with TRBD2 as a possible D gene (6 bases). The germline gives CDR1 SGHTS, CDR2 YDEGEE. CDR3 length: 14 amino acids. V lost 8 bases, J lost 5 bases, and 19 bases lay in between. The CDR3 sequence is CASILHSREETQYF. The CDR3, as DNA: TGTGCCAGTATCCTACACTCCCGGGAGGAGACCCAGTACTTC.

CDR3 protein: CASSETGVLEETQYF. The DNA for the CDR3 is TGTGCCAGCAGTGAAACAGGGGTACTTGAAGAGACCCAGTACTTC. V and J are TRBV28 and TRBJ2-5, with 7 bases lining up with TRBD1. The CDR3 is 15 residues long. Trimming cost V 5 bases and J 3 bases; bases outside gene matches: 9. Germline CDR1 and CDR2: MDHEN and SYDVKM.

This clonotype has a count of ten or more. The V call is TRBV5-5, the J call TRBJ1-2; D perhaps matches TRBD1 (5 bases). V shed 2 bases and J shed 7 bases, with 12 bases lying between them. The CDR3 extends over 13 amino acids. Germline V lookup: CDR1 SGHKS, CDR2 YYEKEE (reference sequence). In DNA form, the CDR3 reads TGTGCCAGCAGCTTCGGCGGGGGAGCTGGCTACACCTTC. Protein product: CASSFGGGAGYTF.

The rearrangement links TRBV6-6 to TRBJ1-2; D is unresolved. Germline V gene sequence: CDR1 MNHNY, CDR2 SVGAGI (reference sequence). V was shortened by 6 bases and J by 5 bases, with 22 bases between the two germline ends. The CDR3 contains 16 residues. DNA of the CDR3: TGTGCCAGCAGGTCCATCCGGCCCCAAGATCTATATGGCTACACCTTC. Translated, it gives CASRSIRPQDLYGYTF.

This clonotype was found many times. The chain recombines TRBV12-3 or TRBV12-4 with TRBJ2-7; TRBD1 matches 8 bases. J gave up 6 bases and V 7 bases, and 5 bases lay outside the gene matches. The CDR3 is made up of 12 amino acids. CDR3 DNA sequence: TGTGCCAGCACCGAAACAGGGGGCGAGCAGTACTTC. It translates to CASTETGGEQYF.

V usage is TRBV28 and J usage is TRBJ2-7; D gene ambiguous. Trimming stripped 3 bases from V and 5 bases from J, with 17 bases between. Germline V gene data show CDR1 as MDHEN and CDR2 as SYDVKM. The CDR3 runs to 15 residues. The CDR3 loop reads CASSFLLGRVNEQYF. In DNA form, the CDR3 reads TGTGCCAGCAGTTTCCTCCTGGGCCGAGTTAACGAGCAGTACTTC.

The rearrangement links TRBV20-1 to TRBJ1-1; a possible D gene is TRBD1 (6 bases). There are 16 residues in the CDR3. Germline assignment: CDR1 DFQATT and CDR2 SNEGSKA (reference sequence). The V and J ends lost 6 bases and 2 bases respectively, with 22 bases between them. The chain's CDR3 is CSAPPRGGGGNTEAFF. CDR3 DNA: TGCAGTGCCCCTCCTCGGGGTGGGGGCGGCAACACTGAAGCTTTCTTT.

The J gene is TRBJ2-1, the V gene TRBV28, with 7 positions matching TRBD1. The CDR3 totals 18 residues. CDR1 and CDR2 from the germline V gene are MDHEN and SYDVKM. V trimming: 4 bases; J trimming: 4 bases; junction bases outside the gene matches: 16. The CDR3 nucleotides read TGTGCCAGCAGTTCAGCCGGGACAGTAGTTTATGGATACAATGAGCAGTTCTTC. Translated: CASSSAGTVVYGYNEQFF.

Comment on this clonotype: Just one base apart from a much larger clone, this may be a read error. This chain links TRBV20-1 with TRBJ2-7; D is possibly TRBD1 or TRBD2 (5 bases each). The V gene's germline CDR1 is DFQATT and CDR2 SNEGSKA (reference sequence). This CDR3 contains 13 residues. The CDR3 protein is CSTRVQGSYEQYF. The CDR3 DNA is TGCAGTACTAGAGTGCAGGGATCCTACGAGCAGTACTTC.